The clone carrying this TCR beta chain was picked up a small number of times. The antigen remains unidentified. As every portion of the isolated RNA was reverse transcribed, the sequencing read expressed TCRB transcripts. The data were produced by immunoSEQ multiplex PCR, yet TCRdb's version contains in-frame clones alone and is incomplete. The sample includes 640,000 or so clones, 13% seen only once; the top ten take approximately 0.022%. After removal of 7 bases from V and 6 bases from J, the junction contained 16 bases not matched to a gene. Germline V CDR1 and CDR2: MDHEN, SYDVKM. This CDR3 is built from 16 residues. The entry originates in a study of beta chain features in type 1 diabetes. Study details: In all, around 99 million sorted cells from all samples were analyzed. Findings of the study overall: VDJ junctions from patients with type 1 diabetes contained fewer insertions and more deletions. Within patients, naive, central memory and Treg TCRB repertoires seemed more similar than within healthy donors. Shortening of TCRB CDR3s, moderate but significant, appeared in all four CD4+ subsets of Type 1 diabetes patients.

Using CD45RO/CCR7/CD25/CD127/CD95/CD27, CD4+ naive, central memory, regulatory and stem cell-like memory cells were sorted. The receptor comes from a man aged 18 to 35 with type 1 diabetes. This chain connects TRBV28 to TRBJ2-7; 9 bases line up with TRBD1. Sequenced sample: naive CD4+ T cells from blood. The CDR3 nucleotides are TGTGCCAGCACCCGGGGAGGGACAGGGACGCCTCTCGAGCAGTACTTC. It yields the protein CASTRGGTGTPLEQYF.